This entry lists 28 T cell receptor beta chains sequenced from one sample in a study of T cell responses to AZD1222 COVID-19 vaccine. Generated by immunoSEQ multiplex PCR, the TCRdb table keeps only in-frame clones and is missing some. The top ten clones hold 6.9% of a sample with roughly 180,000 clones, 85% to 90% of them seen once. The starting material was peripheral blood, obtained on day 0 of AZD1222 vaccination. Every receptor here comes from an adult in good health.

V is TRBV6-1 and J is TRBJ2-5; D is possibly TRBD2 (7 bases). This CDR3 spans 14 amino acids. The germline V gene encodes CDR1 MNHNS and CDR2 SASEGT. V lost 2 bases and J lost 5, with 12 bases in between. The DNA of the CDR3 is TGTGCCAGCAGTGAAAAGGGAGGGGGGGAGACCCAGTACTTC. It specifies CASSEKGGGETQYF.

The chain is built from TRBV12-3 or TRBV12-4 and TRBJ1-2; perhaps TRBD1 as D (5 bases). This CDR3 has 13 amino acids. Between the trimmed V and J ends, which lost 2 bases and 6 bases, there was a span of 10 bases. CDR3 amino acids: CASSLRGPHGYTF. As DNA, the CDR3 is TGTGCCAGCAGTTTACGGGGACCTCATGGCTACACCTTC.

V gene TRBV4-1 combines with J gene TRBJ2-3; D possibly corresponds to TRBD2 (6 bases). V gave up 1 base and J gave up 7 bases, with 15 bases separating them. The CDR3 is 15 residues long. From germline, CDR1 is MGHRA and CDR2 YSYEKL. The CDR3 region is CASSQASGLGNTQYF. DNA of the CDR3: TGCGCCAGCAGCCAAGCCTCGGGACTTGGGAATACGCAGTATTTT.

The chain carries TRBV3-1 (or the pseudogene TRBV3-2) and TRBJ1-1; the match to TRBD1 covers 8 bases. The CDR3 contains 15 residues. CDR1 LGHDT and CDR2 YNNKEL come from the germline V gene (reference sequence). V was clipped by 4 bases and J by 6 bases; unmatched bases: 10. CDR3 region: CASSLSTTGAAEAFF. CDR3 coding DNA: TGTGCCAGCAGCCTTTCGACGACAGGGGCCGCTGAAGCTTTCTTT.

This clone was observed a single time. The rearrangement uses TRBV6-6 and TRBJ2-1, with 10 bases that match TRBD2. The CDR3 has 14 amino acids. V lost 5 bases and J lost 7; bases outside the gene matches: 5. CDR1 and CDR2 from the germline V gene are MNHNY and SVGAGI (reference sequence). CDR3 in amino acids: CASSERGGANEQFF. DNA of the CDR3: TGTGCCAGCAGTGAGCGGGGGGGGGCAAATGAGCAGTTCTTC.

This sequence joins TRBV6-1 and TRBJ1-4; D gene unclear. CDR3 size: 15 residues. The germline V and J ends were trimmed by 0 bases and 3 bases, with 8 bases remaining between them. Germline CDR1 MNHNS, CDR2 SASEGT. The CDR3 reads CASSEAGLANEKLFF. The CDR3 region has the DNA TGTGCCAGCAGTGAAGCGGGGTTAGCTAATGAAAAACTGTTTTTT.

The CDR3 region has the DNA TGTGCCACCCGAACCGGGACAGGGGGCTTTGGCTACACCTTC. This translates into CATRTGTGGFGYTF. V usage is TRBV27 and J usage is TRBJ1-2; 12 bases are a match to TRBD1. The CDR3 loop spans 14 amino acids. Germline CDR1 reads MNHEY; CDR2 reads SMNVEV (reference sequence). Trimming removed 10 bases from V and 7 bases from J; junction bases left unmatched: 10.

This sequence joins TRBV30 and TRBJ2-5, with D possibly being TRBD1 or TRBD2 (5 bases each). The germline CDR1 and CDR2 sequences are GTSNPN and SVGIG (reference sequence). The ends were cut back, 4 bases at V and 2 bases at J, with 17 bases in the middle. CDR3 size: 15 residues. As DNA, the CDR3 is TGTGCCTGGAACCTAATGGGGGTTGGGCAAGAGACCCAGTACTTC. Translated: CAWNLMGVGQETQYF.

This clone was picked up a small number of times. The chain uses TRBV27 and TRBJ1-2, with D unresolved. Per the germline V gene, CDR1 is MNHEY and CDR2 is SMNVEV (reference sequence). Trimming removed 5 bases at V and 2 bases at J, with 12 bases between. The CDR3 contains 14 residues. The CDR3, as DNA: TGTGCCAGCAGTCCTGGGTGGTCCAACTATGGCTACACCTTC. This encodes CASSPGWSNYGYTF.

This clone was detected only a few times. The rearrangement uses TRBV2 and TRBJ2-7, with a possible D match to TRBD2 (5 bases). This CDR3 is 12 amino acids long. Germline V gene data show CDR1 as SNHLY and CDR2 as FYNNEI. Deletions cut 5 bases from V and 4 bases from J, with 9 bases between. CDR3 nucleotide sequence: TGTGCCAGCAGTTTAGGAGGTTACGAGCAGTACTTC. Residues: CASSLGGYEQYF.

This rearrangement joins TRBV4-1 to TRBJ1-1; TRBD1 aligns across 10 bases. The CDR3 is made up of 17 amino acids. V was clipped by 2 bases and J by 3 bases; unmatched bases: 9. The germline V gene encodes CDR1 MGHRA and CDR2 YSYEKL. The CDR3 protein is CASSQQTGGSSDTEAFF. The DNA of the CDR3 is TGCGCCAGCAGCCAACAGACAGGGGGCTCTTCGGACACTGAAGCTTTCTTT.

V gene TRBV11-2 combines with J gene TRBJ1-5; 7 bases match TRBD1. This CDR3 region has 15 residues. The ends lost 5 bases at V and 4 bases at J; junction bases unmatched: 8. Germline V CDR1 and CDR2: SGHAT, FQNNGV. The CDR3 bases are TGTGCCAGCAGCCCGGAGGACAGGCTGAATCAGCCCCAGCATTTT. It translates to CASSPEDRLNQPQHF.

The chain is built from TRBV7-2 and TRBJ2-3; D might be TRBD2 (5 bases). The germline V and J ends were trimmed by 2 bases and 6 bases, with 15 bases remaining between them. Germline CDR1 and CDR2: SGHTA and FQGNSA. The CDR3 has 15 residues. The CDR3 DNA reads as TGTGCCAGCAGCTTATCCGGACTCAACCCCGATACGCAGTATTTT. Protein sequence: CASSLSGLNPDTQYF.

The chain uses TRBV11-3 and TRBJ2-6; a weak D match, TRBD2 (5 bases). The CDR3 runs 17 residues. Germline V gives CDR1 SGHNT, CDR2 YENEEA. V lost 8 bases, J lost 0 bases, and 17 bases lay in between. CDR3 sequence reads: CASAPQAGNSGANVLTF. CDR3 nucleotide sequence: TGTGCCAGCGCCCCGCAGGCGGGCAACTCTGGGGCCAACGTCCTGACTTTC. Looking up the rest from reference TRBV11-3 and TRBJ2-6 gives the full variable domain: EAGVVQSPRYKIIEKKQPVAFWCNPISGHNTLYWYLQNLGQGPELLIRYENEEAVDDSQLPKDRFSAERLKGVDSTLKIQPAELGDSAVYLCASAPQAGNSGANVLTFGAGSRLTVL.

This rearrangement joins TRBV9 to TRBJ1-1, with D possibly matching TRBD1 (6 bases). CDR3 length: 13 residues. The V gene's germline CDR1 is SGDLS and CDR2 YYNGEE. V was cut by 0 bases and J by 11 bases, with 14 bases left in between. The CDR3 reads CASSVGAGTYAFF. In DNA form, the CDR3 reads TGTGCCAGCAGCGTAGGGGCAGGGACATATGCTTTCTTT. Looking up the rest from reference TRBV9 and TRBJ1-1 gives the full variable domain: DSGVTQTPKHLITATGQRVTLRCSPRSGDLSVYWYQQSLDQGLQFLIQYYNGEERAKGNILERFSAQQFPDLHSELNLSSLELGDSALYFCASSVGAGTYAFFGQGTRLTVV.

The chain uses TRBV12-3 or TRBV12-4 and TRBJ2-7; unclear D gene. The CDR3 extends over 13 amino acids. Trimming removed 5 bases from V and 9 bases from J, with 17 bases in between. The CDR3 region has the DNA TGTGCCAGCAGTAAAAACCAACCGAGGATGCAGTACTTC. Residues: CASSKNQPRMQYF.

The chain combines TRBV4-2 with TRBJ2-4; 7 bases map to TRBD1. J lost 0 bases, V lost 6 bases, and 8 bases had no gene match. Germline lookup yields CDR1 LGHNA and CDR2 YNFKEQ. CDR3 length: 16 residues. CDR3 sequence (DNA): TGTGCCAGCAGTGATGGGACAGAGCAAGCCAAAAACATTCAGTACTTC. This gives the protein CASSDGTEQAKNIQYF.

The chain has TRBV7-2 and TRBJ2-2, with 9 bases that match TRBD1. Germline trimming cut 4 bases from V and 5 bases from J; bases unmatched to any gene: 5. The germline V gene encodes CDR1 SGHTA and CDR2 FQGNSA. The CDR3 totals 15 residues. DNA for the CDR3: TGTGCCAGCAGCTCAACAGGGGGCGGGACCGGGGAGCTGTTTTTT. Translated: CASSSTGGGTGELFF. The full variable domain, rest sourced from reference TRBV7-2 and TRBJ2-2, is GAGVSQSPSNKVTEKGKDVELRCDPISGHTALYWYRQSLGQGLEFLIYFQGNSAPDKSGLPSDRFSAERTGGSVSTLTIQRTQQEDSAVYLCASSSTGGGTGELFFGEGSRLTVL.

This chain connects TRBV7-6 to TRBJ2-3, with 8 positions matching TRBD1. This CDR3 region has 15 residues. The germline V gene encodes CDR1 SGHVS and CDR2 FNYEAQ. V trimming: 2 bases; J trimming: 5 bases; junction bases outside the gene matches: 6. CDR3 bases: TGTGCCAGCAGCTTACTGCAGGGGGCTATAGATACGCAGTATTTT. Amino acid sequence: CASSLLQGAIDTQYF.

The rearrangement joins TRBV28 to TRBJ1-2; D may be TRBD1 (6 bases). CDR1 MDHEN and CDR2 SYDVKM come from the germline V gene. The V end lost 4 bases, the J end lost 8 bases, and 20 bases lay between the germline ends. This CDR3 spans 15 amino acids. The CDR3 coding sequence is TGTGCCAGCAGTTCCCCAGGACAGCCTTACAGGGGCTACACCTTC. The encoded protein is CASSSPGQPYRGYTF.

The rearrangement links TRBV6-5 to TRBJ1-2, with D uncertain. The ends were cut back, 2 bases at V and 6 bases at J, with 16 bases in the middle. Germline values: CDR1 MNHEY, CDR2 SVGAGI. The CDR3 covers 15 residues. The CDR3: CASSYAAPVGNGYTF. The CDR3 nucleotides read TGTGCCAGCAGTTACGCTGCTCCAGTAGGTAATGGCTACACCTTC.

This chain joins TRBV3-1 (or the pseudogene TRBV3-2) and TRBJ1-1; tentative D call: TRBD1 (5 bases). CDR1 and CDR2 (germline): LGHDT, YNNKEL (reference sequence). Between the trimmed V and J ends, which lost 1 base and 9 bases, there was a span of 15 bases. There are 14 residues in the CDR3. The CDR3 DNA sequence: TGTGCCAGCAGCCAAGCGATAGTGGGGCAGAAAGCTTTCTTT. This encodes CASSQAIVGQKAFF.

This chain links TRBV27 with TRBJ1-5; unclear D gene. With 4 bases removed from V and 3 bases from J, the gap between germline ends came to 4 bases. The CDR3 covers 12 residues. The germline CDR1 and CDR2 sequences are MNHEY and SMNVEV (reference sequence). The CDR3 loop is CASSSHNQPQHF. In DNA form, the CDR3 reads TGTGCCAGCAGTTCTCACAATCAGCCCCAGCATTTT.

V and J are TRBV2 and TRBJ1-4, with D uncertain. CDR1 and CDR2 (germline): SNHLY, FYNNEI. V shed 3 bases and J shed 7 bases, with 6 bases lying between them. The CDR3 loop spans 12 amino acids. The CDR3 here is CASSDHVEKLFF. As DNA, the CDR3 is TGTGCCAGCAGTGATCACGTTGAAAAACTGTTTTTT.

The rearrangement uses TRBV19 and TRBJ1-4, with 7 bases fitting TRBD1. This CDR3 has 20 amino acids. Germline V CDR1 and CDR2: LNHDA, SQIVND (reference sequence). V dropped 5 bases and J dropped 1; count of bases not matched to a gene: 19. Here the CDR3 reads CASSRRRRTGPGETNEKLFF. CDR3 in DNA: TGTGCCAGTAGTCGAAGGCGTCGGACAGGTCCGGGGGAAACTAATGAAAAACTGTTTTTT.

In this sample, this clone turned up once. The chain combines TRBV3-1 (or the pseudogene TRBV3-2) with TRBJ2-5; 7 bases are a match to TRBD2. The CDR3 is made up of 17 amino acids. The J segment lost 4 bases and the V segment lost 1 base, leaving 12 bases of the junction unmatched. Germline values: CDR1 LGHDT, CDR2 YNNKEL (reference sequence). CDR3 residues: CASSQVGGEGGRETQYF. In DNA form, the CDR3 reads TGTGCCAGCAGCCAAGTTGGAGGGGAGGGAGGACGAGAGACCCAGTACTTC.

The chain combines TRBV19 with TRBJ1-4; D is ambiguous. Germline V lookup: CDR1 LNHDA, CDR2 SQIVND (reference sequence). V lost 1 base to trimming and J lost 1 base, with 10 bases between them. The CDR3 length is 16 residues. The CDR3 loop is CASSIVVGRTNEKLFF. The CDR3 nucleotides are TGTGCCAGTAGTATAGTGGTCGGCAGAACTAATGAAAAACTGTTTTTT.

J is TRBJ1-5 and V is TRBV7-9; 7 nucleotides line up with TRBD1. The CDR3 totals 14 residues. The V segment lost 2 bases and the J segment 6 bases; nucleotides outside the gene matches: 4. The V gene's germline CDR1 is SEHNR and CDR2 FQNEAQ (reference sequence). CDR3 sequence: CASSLSTGTQPQHF. In DNA, the CDR3 is TGTGCCAGCAGCTTATCGACAGGGACTCAGCCCCAGCATTTT.